This is a list of T cell receptor beta chains from one sample in a study of CD8+ T cells in alopecia areata. Profiled with immunoSEQ multiplex PCR; TCRdb holds only in-frame clones, not every one. The table has some 150,000 clones, about 54% seen once. The material sequenced was CD4+ T cells sorted from blood, taken around week 55, from a patient treated with tofacitinib. These TCRs come from a human donor with alopecia areata. The CDR3 runs from the conserved cysteine through the conserved F or W. The order of the fields is CDR3 length, V gene, J gene, D gene, clone size, CDR3 protein, CDR3 DNA. D genes are given only for firm matches. Some rows have no size entry. The others give once, few or many, or a class for an expanded clone.

>17|TRBV27|TRBJ2-2|TRBD1|once
CASSRQGPPMNTGELFF
TGTGCCAGCAGTCGACAGGGGCCCCCCATGAACACCGGGGAGCTGTTTTTT
>13|TRBV29-1|TRBJ2-5|.|.
CSVEKGGAETQYF
TGCAGCGTTGAAAAGGGTGGCGCGGAGACCCAGTACTTC
>11|TRBV29-1|TRBJ1-2|.|.
CSVVRGYGYTF
TGCAGCGTTGTTAGGGGATATGGCTACACCTTC
>15|TRBV7-9|TRBJ2-1|.|.
CASSPGRPTYNEQFF
TGTGCCAGCAGCCCGGGACGCCCGACCTACAATGAGCAGTTCTTC
>15|TRBV15|TRBJ2-5|.|few
CATSVGLEKLETQYF
TGTGCCACCAGCGTAGGACTGGAAAAACTAGAGACCCAGTACTTC
>14|TRBV4-2|TRBJ2-3|.|.
CASSQVDPADTQYF
TGTGCCAGCAGCCAGGTGGACCCGGCGGATACGCAGTATTTT
>14|TRBV7-9|TRBJ2-2|.|once
CASSFGGNTGELFF
TGTGCCAGCAGCTTTGGGGGGAACACCGGGGAGCTGTTTTTT
>17|TRBV23-1|TRBJ2-1|TRBD1|.
CASSQWHDRGIRDEQFF
TGCGCCAGCAGTCAATGGCATGACAGGGGAATTAGGGATGAGCAGTTCTTC
>16|TRBV5-1|TRBJ1-2|TRBD1|.
CASSPQTWTGESGYTF
TGCGCCAGCAGCCCCCAAACGTGGACAGGGGAGAGTGGCTACACCTTC
>15|TRBV15|TRBJ2-3|TRBD1|.
CATSARDRGFDTQYF
TGTGCCACCAGCGCCCGGGACAGGGGATTCGATACGCAGTATTTT
>13|TRBV2|TRBJ1-4|.|.
CASRRTVTEKLFF
TGTGCCAGCAGGCGGACAGTAACCGAAAAACTGTTTTTT
>15|TRBV18|TRBJ1-6|TRBD1|.
CASSPGTVDNSPLHF
TGTGCCAGCTCACCAGGGACAGTTGATAATTCACCCCTCCACTTT
>14|TRBV5-1|TRBJ1-2|TRBD1|.
CASSPSGQFDGYTF
TGCGCCAGCAGCCCCTCGGGACAGTTCGATGGCTACACCTTC
>14|TRBV7-6|TRBJ2-7|.|.
CASSRDPGPYEQYF
TGTGCCAGCAGTAGGGACCCAGGGCCCTACGAGCAGTACTTC